This record covers a single TCR beta chain. This receptor's antigen is unknown. No base quality information exists; no much larger clone differs at one position. The data are from a study of control samples from healthy donors and cancer patients (dated by TCRdb to the early 2020s). The CDR3 holds 15 amino acids from the cysteine to the phenylalanine. The DNA shown is the 45-base CDR3, in frame from base 1. V has 3 bases trimmed and J has 1 base trimmed; junction bases matching no gene number 8. CDR1 DFQATT and CDR2 SNEGSKA were looked up in the germline V gene (reference sequence). Library preparation employed the immunoSEQ multiplex PCR assay. The table was pulled from immuneACCESS by TCRdb, which kept in-frame rearrangements only. Such tables lose some clones; where checked, under half of the loss comes from unresolved V genes, and the rest has no known cause. In this sample the table shows tens of thousands of clones, less than 90% of which occur a single time. Less than 9% of the sample comes from the top ten.

The sample taken for sequencing was blood. This sequence originates from a woman in her sixties or seventies in good health. The sequence links TRBV20-1 to TRBJ2-5, with 7 bases matching TRBD2. At the DNA level, the sequence is TGCAGTGCTAGTAACATACTAGCGTTCCAAGAGACCCAGTACTTC. It translates to CSASNILAFQETQYF.